The T cell receptor (beta chain) under discussion was sequenced for a study of cytomegalovirus exposure and HLA in healthy donors. Note on this clone: The antigen is not known.

The V and J ends lost 4 bases and 4 bases respectively, with 4 bases between them. The CDR3 is made up of 10 amino acids. Germline values: CDR1 DFQATT, CDR2 SNEGSKA (reference sequence). Regarding the study as a whole: It was reported that the classifier diagnosed cytomegalovirus status with high specificity and sensitivity in both the original and validation cohorts.

Separate from the approximately 720-subject first cohort was the approximately 120-subject validation cohort, to which the donors belonged. Assay used: immunoSEQ multiplex PCR; TCRdb lists only in-frame clones, some missing. Among roughly 270,000 clones listed, around nine tenths were seen once. The sequenced material came from PBMCs. The TCR was taken from a woman younger than 35 in good health and CMV-seronegative. V is TRBV20-1 and J is TRBJ1-2; D not resolved. CDR3 sequence reads: CSATSYGYTF. CDR3 bases: TGCAGTGCTACGTCCTATGGCTACACCTTC.